Below are 31 T cell receptor beta chains sequenced from a single sample in a study of CD8 T cells in ankylosing spondylitis (dated by TCRdb to the late 2010s). The library came from 5' RACE. Instrument on record: Illumina HiSeq 2500. The public reads were reanalyzed by TCRdb: fastp trimming at Q25, MiXCR alignment, in-frame beta chains only. CDR3 protein duplicates are merged, each entry listing the most common genes and DNA. This sample is represented by 250,000 to 400,000 distinct CDR3 sequences; roughly 11% of them were singletons. 8% to 9.5% of the sample belongs to the ten largest clones. The sample consisted of blood, either unsorted or a sorted T cell fraction (not recorded which). The receptors originated from a female donor with ankylosing spondylitis or in good health (not recorded which).

This clonotype occurred many times. This chain connects TRBV5-1 to TRBJ2-5; TRBD1 matches 7 bases. CDR1 is SGHRS, CDR2 YFSETQ, per germline. CDR3 length: 13 residues. V lost 4 bases and J lost 4; bases outside the gene matches: 4. CDR3 loop: CASSPDRAETQYF. In DNA form, the CDR3 reads TGCGCCAGCAGCCCAGACAGGGCAGAGACCCAGTACTTC.

Many counts were recorded for this clonotype. The chain uses TRBV20-1 and TRBJ1-1; no reliable D call. V was trimmed by 6 bases and J by 0 bases, leaving 14 bases between them. The CDR3 runs to 14 residues. Germline CDR1 DFQATT, CDR2 SNEGSKA (reference sequence). CDR3 sequence reads: CSASEGGLNTEAFF. CDR3 DNA: TGCAGTGCCTCTGAAGGAGGGTTGAACACTGAAGCTTTCTTT.

The gene calls are TRBV27 and TRBJ2-7; D may be TRBD2 (5 bases). In germline, CDR1 is MNHEY, CDR2 SMNVEV (reference sequence). This CDR3 is 16 amino acids long. V was pared by 4 bases and J by 2 bases, with 18 bases between. CDR3 bases: TGTGCCAGCAGTTCCACGGTTCTAGGGAGAACCTACGAGCAGTACTTC. It specifies CASSSTVLGRTYEQYF.

This clonotype has ten or more counts. The chain uses TRBV20-1 and TRBJ2-7; 9 bases are a match to TRBD1. V shed 6 bases, J shed 4 bases, and the junction held 7 bases outside the gene matches. Looked up from germline, CDR1 is DFQATT and CDR2 is SNEGSKA (reference sequence). This CDR3 is built from 13 residues. CDR3 residues: CSAPAGQGYEQYF. The CDR3 coding sequence is TGCAGTGCGCCTGCGGGACAGGGTTACGAGCAGTACTTC.

This clonotype came up many times. This sequence joins TRBV5-1 and TRBJ2-3; a weak D match, TRBD2 (5 bases). Trimming removed 0 bases from V and 4 bases from J, with 12 bases in between. The germline V gene has CDR1 SGHRS and CDR2 YFSETQ. This CDR3 contains 15 residues. CDR3 amino acids: CASSLAGKDADTQYF. The CDR3 bases are TGCGCCAGCAGCTTGGCCGGGAAAGACGCAGATACGCAGTATTTT.

This clonotype has ten or more counts. V and J are TRBV7-9 and TRBJ2-2; the D is unclear. CDR3 length equals 15 residues. Trimming took off 5 bases at V and 0 bases at J, with 10 bases between the two ends. Germline V CDR1 and CDR2: SEHNR, FQNEAQ (reference sequence). In DNA, the CDR3 is TGTGCCAGCAGCGTTGCTACCTCGAACACCGGGGAGCTGTTTTTT. Its translation: CASSVATSNTGELFF. Variable domain in full (rest from reference TRBV7-9 and TRBJ2-2): DTGVSQNPRHKITKRGQNVTFRCDPISEHNRLYWYRQTLGQGPEFLTYFQNEAQLEKSRLLSDRFSAERPKGSFSTLEIQRTEQGDSAMYLCASSVATSNTGELFFGEGSRLTVL.

This clonotype has at least ten counts. The rearrangement links TRBV20-1 to TRBJ2-5, with D tentatively TRBD2 (5 bases). The germline V and J ends were trimmed by 5 bases and 7 bases, with 23 bases remaining between them. This CDR3 region has 15 residues. The germline gives CDR1 DFQATT, CDR2 SNEGSKA (reference sequence). DNA for the CDR3: TGCAGTGCTCACTTCTTGTCTTGGAGGTCGGGGACCCAGTACTTC. Amino acid sequence: CSAHFLSWRSGTQYF.

This clonotype was counted ten times or more. This chain connects TRBV20-1 to TRBJ2-1, with 9 nucleotides matching TRBD2. After removal of 2 bases from V and 5 bases from J, the junction contained 1 base not matched to a gene. Germline CDR1 is DFQATT and CDR2 is SNEGSKA (reference sequence). The CDR3 is 13 amino acids. The DNA for the CDR3 is TGCAGTGCTAGACTAGCGGGACACAATGAGCAGTTCTTC. This sequence encodes CSARLAGHNEQFF.

This clonotype was counted at least ten times. The chain employs TRBV29-1 and TRBJ2-3; possible D gene TRBD2, 6 bases. Per germline, CDR1 SQVTM and CDR2 ANQGSEA. V was cut by 3 bases and J by 0 bases, with 22 bases left in between. The CDR3 extends over 18 amino acids. This CDR3 is CSVEEGYPLSTSTDTQYF. The CDR3 DNA follows: TGCAGCGTTGAGGAGGGGTACCCCCTGTCGACTAGCACAGATACGCAGTATTTT.

V gene TRBV18 combines with J gene TRBJ2-5, with 9 bases aligning to TRBD2. The CDR3 extends over 15 amino acids. Germline-derived CDR1 and CDR2 are KGHSH and LQKENI. V was pared by 3 bases and J by 5 bases, with 7 bases of the junction left unmatched. CDR3 DNA sequence: TGTGCCAGCTCACCCTTGGCTAGCGGGGCTGAGACCCAGTACTTC. Translating it yields CASSPLASGAETQYF.

This clonotype showed up many times. This chain's CDR3 is CASSVDTGVVWNEQFF. The DNA for the CDR3 is TGTGCCAGCAGCGTCGACACAGGGGTAGTGTGGAATGAGCAGTTCTTC. The rearrangement links TRBV9 to TRBJ2-1; TRBD1 aligns across 7 bases. The CDR3 is made up of 16 amino acids. The germline gives CDR1 SGDLS, CDR2 YYNGEE. V was pared by 2 bases and J by 7 bases, with 12 bases of the junction left unmatched.

Regarding this clonotype: One base away lies a much larger clone, so this may be a sequencing read error. The chain joins TRBV6-5 to TRBJ2-7; D gene ambiguous. Looked up from germline, CDR1 is MNHEY and CDR2 is SVGAGI. The CDR3 is 13 residues long. The DNA of the CDR3 is TGTGCCAGCAATTACTCAATGGGGTACGAGCAGTACTTC. Its translation is CASNYSMGYEQYF.

This clonotype was observed at least ten times. The chain combines TRBV10-3 with TRBJ2-2; 8 nucleotides agree with TRBD2. This CDR3 region has 15 residues. V lost 6 bases to trimming and J lost 6 bases; unmatched junction nucleotides: 9. In germline, CDR1 is ENHRY, CDR2 SYGVKD. The CDR3 spells CAISGGDLVAGELFF. The CDR3 DNA follows: TGTGCCATCAGCGGGGGGGACTTGGTGGCCGGGGAGCTGTTTTTT.

This clonotype was observed many times. DNA of the CDR3: TGCAGTGCTAGAGAGGGGCAAGCGGACAATGAGCAGTTCTTC. Its protein is CSAREGQADNEQFF. The genes are TRBV20-1 and TRBJ2-1; D assignment may be TRBD1 or TRBD2 (5 bases each). Germline CDR1 reads DFQATT; CDR2 reads SNEGSKA (reference sequence). The V end was cut by 0 bases, the J end by 5 bases, with 11 bases between. There are 14 residues in the CDR3.

To note about this clonotype: Since the CDR3 does not end with the conserved phenylalanine or tryptophan, this likely comes from a read error. This chain uses TRBV6-1 with TRBJ1-5, with no clear D. The V end was cut by 5 bases, the J end by 1 base, with 6 bases between. This CDR3 spans 13 amino acids. Germline V CDR1 and CDR2: MNHNS, SASEGT. This chain's CDR3 is CASSQTSNQPQHS. The CDR3 bases are TGTGCCAGCAGTCAGACAAGCAATCAGCCCCAGCATTCT.

The chain joins TRBV5-1 to TRBJ2-5, with 8 bases matching TRBD2. This CDR3 comprises 17 residues. Germline V CDR1 and CDR2: SGHRS, YFSETQ. V was clipped by 7 bases and J by 2 bases; unmatched bases: 16. The CDR3 sequence: CASGPRGLSGGQETQYF. Here the CDR3 DNA reads TGCGCCAGCGGGCCTCGGGGATTAAGCGGGGGACAAGAGACCCAGTACTTC.

The V and J genes are TRBV5-1 and TRBJ2-5; tentative D call: TRBD2 (5 bases). The CDR3 runs to 16 residues. The germline V and J ends were trimmed by 0 bases and 2 bases, with 14 bases remaining between them. In germline, CDR1 is SGHRS, CDR2 YFSETQ. The DNA of the CDR3 is TGCGCCAGCAGCTTGGAGGGTTCTACTAGGCAAGAGACCCAGTACTTC. Protein: CASSLEGSTRQETQYF.

At least ten counts were recorded for this clonotype. This chain connects TRBV20-1 to TRBJ1-5; D is uncertain. CDR1 DFQATT and CDR2 SNEGSKA come from the germline V gene (reference sequence). V dropped 1 base and J dropped 6 bases, with 4 bases sitting between them. The CDR3 consists of 11 residues. The CDR3 is CSARGAQPQHF. The CDR3, as DNA: TGCAGTGCTAGAGGAGCTCAGCCCCAGCATTTT.

A few counts support this clonotype. The chain joins TRBV12-3 or TRBV12-4 to TRBJ2-7; D perhaps matches TRBD2 (7 bases). The CDR3 loop spans 13 amino acids. V lost 3 bases to trimming and J lost 6 bases, with 12 bases between them. CDR3 nucleotide sequence: TGTGCCAGCAGTTTTAGGGAGGGGGTCGAGCAGTACTTC. This encodes CASSFREGVEQYF.

The chain carries TRBV27 and TRBJ2-1; TRBD2 matches 13 bases. Germline trimming cut 6 bases from V and 9 bases from J; bases unmatched to any gene: 11. CDR3 length: 16 residues. Germline loops: CDR1 MNHEY, CDR2 SMNVEV (reference sequence). CDR3 region: CASSQGLAGWGSEQFF. CDR3 nucleotide sequence: TGTGCCAGCAGCCAGGGACTAGCGGGATGGGGAAGTGAGCAGTTCTTC.

Regarding this clonotype: One end of the junction fails to match germline, which may point to a read error. The chain is built from TRBV6-5 and TRBJ1-2; D not resolved. The germline gives CDR1 MNHEY, CDR2 SVGAGI. This CDR3 has 14 amino acids. In DNA, the CDR3 is TGTGGCAGCACGTTTGGCAACGGAGGCTATGGCTACACCTTC. It translates to CGSTFGNGGYGYTF.

The chain links TRBV20-1 to TRBJ2-1; tentatively, D is TRBD2 (6 bases). The germline V and J ends were trimmed by 0 bases and 2 bases, with 11 bases remaining between them. CDR3 length equals 15 residues. Germline V gene sequence: CDR1 DFQATT, CDR2 SNEGSKA (reference sequence). CDR3 protein: CSARESSVPYNEQFF. The CDR3 coding sequence is TGCAGTGCTAGAGAATCTAGCGTCCCCTACAATGAGCAGTTCTTC.

This clonotype was detected many times. Mismatch with germline at one junction end may stem from a read error. The gene calls are TRBV5-1 and TRBJ1-2; 7 bases align to TRBD1. CDR3 length: 12 residues. Germline lookup yields CDR1 SGHRS and CDR2 YFSETQ. CDR3: CASSLQGYGYTF. The CDR3 DNA reads TGTGCCAGCAGTTTACAGGGGTACGGCTACACCTTC.

V usage is TRBV2 and J usage is TRBJ1-1; D is unresolved. Germline-derived CDR1 and CDR2 are SNHLY and FYNNEI. The V and J ends lost 4 bases and 10 bases respectively, with 19 bases between them. The CDR3 length is 14 residues. CDR3 in DNA: TGTGCCAGCAGTGTTTTAGCCGGGGAGTTACGAGCTTTCTTT. Translated, it gives CASSVLAGELRAFF.

This rearrangement joins TRBV5-1 to TRBJ2-1, with a weak D call TRBD2 (5 bases). Trimming left V 6 bases short and J 5 bases short, with 12 bases between. The CDR3 runs 13 residues. Germline V lookup: CDR1 SGHRS, CDR2 YFSETQ. The CDR3 is CASTTRIDNEQFF. DNA of the CDR3: TGCGCCAGCACTACTAGAATCGACAATGAGCAGTTCTTC.

This clonotype was recorded at least ten times. The chain is built from TRBV4-3 and TRBJ1-2; D may be TRBD1 (5 bases). V was pared by 0 bases and J by 3 bases, with 8 bases between. CDR1 and CDR2 (germline): LGHNA, YSLEER. This CDR3 region has 14 residues. CDR3 in amino acids: CASSQEIGDYGYTF. The CDR3 coding sequence is TGCGCCAGCAGCCAAGAAATAGGGGACTATGGCTACACCTTC.

This clonotype was detected a few times. This chain joins TRBV5-1 and TRBJ1-2; D remains ambiguous. Trimming removed 6 bases at V and 0 bases at J, with 15 bases between. Germline loops: CDR1 SGHRS, CDR2 YFSETQ. This CDR3 comprises 15 residues. The CDR3 sequence is CASNPTGRTNYGYTF. For the CDR3, the DNA is TGCGCCAGCAACCCCACGGGAAGGACTAACTATGGCTACACCTTC.

The genes are TRBV5-1 and TRBJ2-7; possible D gene TRBD1, 6 bases. This CDR3 is 14 amino acids long. Germline CDR1 SGHRS, CDR2 YFSETQ. Trimming pared 4 bases from V and 5 bases from J, leaving 16 bases between. CDR3 loop: CASSPGQGQDEQYF. As DNA, the CDR3 is TGCGCCAGCAGCCCCGGGCAGGGGCAGGACGAGCAGTACTTC.

This clonotype occurred a few times. The chain uses TRBV20-1 and TRBJ2-2; D gene unclear. The CDR3 spans 13 residues. Germline assignment: CDR1 DFQATT and CDR2 SNEGSKA (reference sequence). Between the trimmed V and J ends, which lost 3 bases and 6 bases, there was a span of 11 bases. CDR3 DNA: TGCAGTGCTAGTGATCTGTCCGCCGGGGAGCTGTTTTTT. Translated, it gives CSASDLSAGELFF.

This clonotype was picked up many times. The chain has TRBV28 and TRBJ2-2; 9 bases map to TRBD1. Germline V gene sequence: CDR1 MDHEN, CDR2 SYDVKM. The ends lost 2 bases at V and 3 bases at J; junction bases unmatched: 7. The CDR3 runs 17 residues. The CDR3 nucleotides are TGTGCCAGCAGTTTAGCCGCCGGGACAGGGTACACCGGGGAGCTGTTTTTT. Translated: CASSLAAGTGYTGELFF.

This clonotype was observed at least ten times. The rearrangement links TRBV5-5 to TRBJ2-7; D gene unclear. The germline V gene encodes CDR1 SGHKS and CDR2 YYEKEE (reference sequence). Trimming stripped 0 bases from V and 0 bases from J, with 7 bases between. This CDR3 is built from 14 residues. CDR3: CASSLVGRSYEQYF. The CDR3 region has the DNA TGTGCCAGCAGCTTGGTCGGACGCTCCTACGAGCAGTACTTC.